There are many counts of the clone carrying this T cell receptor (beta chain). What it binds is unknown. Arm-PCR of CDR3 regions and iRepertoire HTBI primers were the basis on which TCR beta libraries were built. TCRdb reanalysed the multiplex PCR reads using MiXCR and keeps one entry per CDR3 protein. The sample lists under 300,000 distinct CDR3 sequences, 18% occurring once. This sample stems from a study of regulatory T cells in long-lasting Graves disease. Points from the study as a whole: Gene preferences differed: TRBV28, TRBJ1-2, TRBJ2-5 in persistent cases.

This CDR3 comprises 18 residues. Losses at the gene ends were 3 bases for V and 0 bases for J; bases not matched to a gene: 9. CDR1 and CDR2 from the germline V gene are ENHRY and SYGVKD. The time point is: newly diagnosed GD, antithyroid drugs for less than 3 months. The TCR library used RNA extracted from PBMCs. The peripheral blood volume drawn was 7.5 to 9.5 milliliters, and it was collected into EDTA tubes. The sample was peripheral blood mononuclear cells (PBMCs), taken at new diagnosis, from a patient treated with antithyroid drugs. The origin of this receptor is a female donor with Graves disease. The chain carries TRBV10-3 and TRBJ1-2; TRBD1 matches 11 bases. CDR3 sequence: CAISDPAGGQGANYGYTF. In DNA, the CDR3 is TGTGCCATCAGTGATCCCGCGGGGGGACAGGGGGCTAACTATGGCTACACCTTC.